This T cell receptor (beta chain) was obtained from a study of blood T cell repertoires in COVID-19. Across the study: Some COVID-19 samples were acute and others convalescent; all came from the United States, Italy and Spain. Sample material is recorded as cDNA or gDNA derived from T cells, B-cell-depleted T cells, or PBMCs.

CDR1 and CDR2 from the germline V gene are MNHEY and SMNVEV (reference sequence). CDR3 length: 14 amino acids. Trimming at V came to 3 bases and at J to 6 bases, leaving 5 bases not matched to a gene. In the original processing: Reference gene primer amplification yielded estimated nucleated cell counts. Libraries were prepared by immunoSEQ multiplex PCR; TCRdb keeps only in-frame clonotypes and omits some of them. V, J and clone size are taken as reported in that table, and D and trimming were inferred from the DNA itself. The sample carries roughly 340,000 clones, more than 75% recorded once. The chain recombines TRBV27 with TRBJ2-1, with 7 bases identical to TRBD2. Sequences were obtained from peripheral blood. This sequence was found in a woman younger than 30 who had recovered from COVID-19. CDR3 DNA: TGTGCCAGCAGTTTCTTGGGCGGGAGCAATGAGCAGTTCTTC. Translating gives CASSFLGGSNEQFF.